This T cell receptor beta chain was sequenced during a study of cytomegalovirus exposure and HLA in healthy donors. Study findings and constraints: TCR sequences were mostly rare, though some public TCRs occurred in many donors. Earlier analysis looked at TCR beta V segments, and most were productive about 90% or about 30% of the time.

Those who donated were healthy bone marrow donors. This clone occurred a few times. The antigen remains undetermined. Germline V gives CDR1 LGHNT, CDR2 FRNRAP. Between the trimmed V and J ends, which lost 2 bases and 16 bases, there was a span of 23 bases. CDR3 length equals 15 residues. PCR used 60 Vbeta primers and 13 Jbeta primers. The protocol was immunoSEQ multiplex PCR, while the TCRdb copy is restricted to in-frame clones and leaves out a portion. The table lists 100,000 or so clones, over 65% of them singletons. The source of this sequence is a man aged 40-49 years in good health and CMV-seropositive. The sample was PBMCs. The chain couples TRBV12-5 to TRBJ1-4; D is perhaps TRBD1 (6 bases). CDR3 coding DNA: TGTGCTAGTGGTTTGCCCGGTTGTGAAGCATCAGGGGCGTTTTTT. Amino acid sequence: CASGLPGCEASGAFF.